Here is one T cell receptor beta chain with its context. Its antigen is still unknown. CD4+ T cells from unexposed donors were obtained before the COVID-19 pandemic (2011-2018). Isolation of CD4+ T cells took place after around eleven days in culture. Testing used SARS-CoV-2 S/N and four cold-coronavirus spikes on unexposed-donor CD4+ T cells, cells permitting. Fresh IL-2 medium replaced half the medium on days 3 and 7. The ends were cut back, 3 bases at V and 5 bases at J, with 14 bases in the middle. This CDR3 contains 15 residues. CDR1 and CDR2 (germline): MNHNS, SASEGT. The table came from immunoSEQ multiplex PCR; TCRdb's copy has only in-frame clones and leaves some out. The table has 25,000 to 30,000 clones, about three quarters seen once. The data are from a study of CD4 T cells in relation to SARS-CoV-2 and coronaviruses. At the level of the study: PBMCs were cultured with antigen for over 8 days before TCR beta sequencing. The negative reference was HIV-1 Nef peptide pool or peptide-free culture.

The sample was CD4+ T cells from PBMCs, cultured in vitro. The origin of this receptor is a human donor in good health. The genes are TRBV6-1 and TRBJ1-5; D is ambiguous. CDR3 nucleotide sequence: TGTGCCAGCAGTGAGGCGGGAGTCCTTCATCAGCCCCAGCATTTT. It encodes CASSEAGVLHQPQHF.